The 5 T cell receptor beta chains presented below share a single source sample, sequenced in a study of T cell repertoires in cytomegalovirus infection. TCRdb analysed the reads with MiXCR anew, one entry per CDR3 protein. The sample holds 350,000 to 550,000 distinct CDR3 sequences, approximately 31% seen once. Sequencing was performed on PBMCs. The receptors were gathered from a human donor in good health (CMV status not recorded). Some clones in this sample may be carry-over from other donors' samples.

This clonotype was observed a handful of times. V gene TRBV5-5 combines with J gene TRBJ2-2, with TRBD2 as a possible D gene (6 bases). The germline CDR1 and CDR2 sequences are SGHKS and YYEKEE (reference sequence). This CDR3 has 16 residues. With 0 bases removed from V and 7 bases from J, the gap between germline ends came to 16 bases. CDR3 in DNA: TGTGCCAGCAGCTTGGCCCCGGCAGGAGGGAGCGGGGAGCTGTTTTTT. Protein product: CASSLAPAGGSGELFF.

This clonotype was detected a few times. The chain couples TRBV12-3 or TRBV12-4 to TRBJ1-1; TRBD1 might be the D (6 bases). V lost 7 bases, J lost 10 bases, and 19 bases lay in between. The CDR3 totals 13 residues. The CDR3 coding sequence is TGTGCCAGCAACCGAAACCCTGGACAGTTAGCTTTCTTT. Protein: CASNRNPGQLAFF.

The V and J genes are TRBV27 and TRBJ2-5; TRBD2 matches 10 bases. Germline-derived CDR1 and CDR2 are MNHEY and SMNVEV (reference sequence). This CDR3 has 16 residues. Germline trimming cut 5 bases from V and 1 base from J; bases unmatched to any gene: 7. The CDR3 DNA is TGTGCCAGCAGTCCACGGGAGCGGGGGGGCCAAGAGACCCAGTACTTC. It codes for CASSPRERGGQETQYF.

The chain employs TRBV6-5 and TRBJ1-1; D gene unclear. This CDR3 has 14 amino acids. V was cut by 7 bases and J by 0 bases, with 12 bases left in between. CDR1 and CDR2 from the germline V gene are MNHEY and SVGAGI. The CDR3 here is CASKVSGMNTEAFF. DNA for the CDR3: TGTGCCAGCAAGGTATCCGGTATGAACACTGAAGCTTTCTTT.

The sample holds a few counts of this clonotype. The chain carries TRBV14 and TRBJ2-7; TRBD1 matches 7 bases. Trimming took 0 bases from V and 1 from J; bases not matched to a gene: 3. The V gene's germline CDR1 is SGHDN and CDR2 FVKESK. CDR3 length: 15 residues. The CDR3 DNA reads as TGTGCCAGCAGCCAAGAAGGGACAGCATCCTACGAGCAGTACTTC. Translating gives CASSQEGTASYEQYF.